This T cell receptor (beta chain) was obtained from a study of early T cells in non-severe SARS-CoV-2 infection (dated by TCRdb to about 2021). About the full investigation: Because TCR sequencing relied on bulk RNA taken from unsorted whole blood, pairing of alpha and beta chains was not possible.

Libraries were made using 5' RACE. The instrument given in TCRdb is NextSeq 500. Unique molecular identifiers were attached to individual cDNA molecules in the TCR library protocol so that sequencing error and PCR bias could be corrected. TCR alpha and beta chains were both sequenced, and the abundances of alpha and beta sequences in each sample were closely correlated with each other. The authors' analysis ran thus. Decombinator V4 was used to annotate the V gene, J gene and CDR3 of the TCR sequences. TCRs were defined as expanded if a significant change between any two time points was detected under a Poisson model with p below 0.0001. Abundances of TCRs were expressed as counts per million after normalisation to the total number of TCRs sequenced in each sample. MAIT TCRs were defined by TRAV1-2 paired with TRAJ12, TRAJ20 or TRAJ33, and iNKT TCRs by TRAV10 paired with TRAJ18. VDJdb, accessed on 1 November 2021, was searched for TCRs annotated for CMV, EBV and SARS-CoV-2, and TCRs annotated for more than one antigen were excluded. Through fastp at Q25 and MiXCR, TCRdb rebuilt clones from the public reads, retaining in-frame beta chains. Identical CDR3 protein sequences are pooled into one entry, listed with their most common genes and DNA. The V and J calls, along with clone size, are taken from TCRdb and not from the paper's own processing. The sample profile shows 60,000 to 75,000 distinct CDR3 sequences; around an eighth of them were found once. The leading ten clones occupy about 1.3% of the sample.

Trimming at the junction amounts to 1 base on V and 7 bases on J, and the germline ends lie 5 bases apart. Based on the germline V gene, the CDR1 and CDR2 sequences are MDHEN and SYDVKM. Including the terminal cysteine and phenylalanine, the CDR3 comprises 11 residues. The kept DNA is CDR3 alone, 33 bases in frame from the first base. Note on this clonotype: The specificity of this receptor is unknown. The record has no base qualities; no much larger clone is one base away.

A case-control design nested within a healthcare worker cohort in London, UK, was used, with weekly nasopharyngeal swab PCR tests and blood sampling performed. Healthcare workers were recruited between 23 and 31 March 2020, during the week of the UK lockdown, and were followed weekly for up to roughly 16 weeks. The paper's findings and limits, for the study overall: Matching against VDJdb was skewed toward anti-spike CD8 responses, likely underestimated virus-specific expansions, and missed private and CD4 specificities.

The receptor comes from an adult who was a healthcare worker with PCR-confirmed SARS-CoV-2 infection or an uninfected control (not recorded which). The chain uses TRBV28 and TRBJ2-7, with an unclear D gene assignment. The material sequenced was whole blood, taken at baseline. The CDR3 region has the sequence CASSLFGEQYF. In nucleotides, the sequence is TGTGCCAGCAGTTTATTCGGGGAGCAGTACTTC.